A selection of T cell receptor beta chains follows, all from one sample in a study of blood T cell repertoires in COVID-19. Profiling relied on immunoSEQ multiplex PCR, and the TCRdb table lists in-frame clones only, not all of them. The table includes more than 45,000 clones, more than 80% detected once. Sequenced material: peripheral blood. These receptors came from a man between 35 and 55 years old with acute or convalescent COVID-19. Each CDR3 is given with its conserved first and last residue.

>TRBJ2-1|TRBV15
CATSRDRGGSAEQFF
>TRBJ1-2|TRBV5-1
CASSYNSGTGGANYGYTF
>TRBJ2-5|TRBV7-2
CASSLGQGVRETQYF
>TRBJ1-6|TRBV3-1/TRBV3-2
CASSLGDSALHF
>TRBJ1-2|TRBV5-6
CASSVGQAYGYTF
>TRBJ1-2|TRBV2
CASRGDSWGYTF
>TRBJ2-5|TRBV3-1/TRBV3-2
CAIRSGTAETQYF
>TRBJ2-7|TRBV10-1
CASRLAGAYEQYF
>TRBJ2-3|TRBV10-3
CAIKSGGSLGVDTQYF
>TRBJ2-4|TRBV5-8
CASSRGQGSTKNIQYF
>TRBJ2-5|TRBV10-3
CAISEWGTSEEETQYF
>TRBJ1-6|TRBV6-5
CASKTDSYNSPLHF
>TRBJ1-5|TRBV27
CASSPFLQYSNQPQHF
>TRBJ1-1|TRBV9
CASSVGQVAEAFF
>TRBJ2-2|TRBV7-9
CASSLESVTGELFF
>TRBJ2-5|TRBV27
CASSGLAGGETQYF
>TRBJ1-6|TRBV19
CASTQSLGEASGSPLHF
>TRBJ1-2|TRBV5-4
CASTPVRGDQGNGYTF